These 21 T cell receptor beta chains were all obtained from the same sample, sequenced in a study of blood T cell repertoires in COVID-19. The table came from immunoSEQ multiplex PCR; TCRdb's copy has only in-frame clones and leaves some out. The repertoire includes 250,000 or so clones, 70% to 90% of them detected once, and around 0.87% sits in the top ten. Sequencing used PBMCs or T cells enriched from blood (not recorded which). The receptors were sampled from a man aged 50 to 60 who had been exposed to COVID-19.

This chain connects TRBV9 to TRBJ1-4; D unclear. Germline values: CDR1 SGDLS, CDR2 YYNGEE. This CDR3 spans 13 amino acids. V was shortened by 1 base and J by 3 bases, with 4 bases between the two germline ends. CDR3 residues: CASSVLPNEKLFF. The CDR3 nucleotides are TGTGCCAGCAGCGTACTCCCTAATGAAAAACTGTTTTTT. Complete variable domain (other parts from reference TRBV9 and TRBJ1-4): DSGVTQTPKHLITATGQRVTLRCSPRSGDLSVYWYQQSLDQGLQFLIQYYNGEERAKGNILERFSAQQFPDLHSELNLSSLELGDSALYFCASSVLPNEKLFFGSGTQLSVL.

The chain employs TRBV7-9 and TRBJ2-1; TRBD2 agrees at 14 bases. CDR3 size: 19 residues. V gave up 2 bases and J gave up 8 bases; unmatched junction bases: 14. Per germline, CDR1 SEHNR and CDR2 FQNEAQ (reference sequence). This CDR3 reads CASSLFPPGLAGAEDEQFF. The DNA of the CDR3 is TGTGCCAGCAGCTTATTCCCGCCGGGACTAGCGGGAGCCGAGGATGAGCAGTTCTTC. Full variable domain (remainder filled in from reference TRBV7-9 and TRBJ2-1): DTGVSQNPRHKITKRGQNVTFRCDPISEHNRLYWYRQTLGQGPEFLTYFQNEAQLEKSRLLSDRFSAERPKGSFSTLEIQRTEQGDSAMYLCASSLFPPGLAGAEDEQFFGPGTRLTVL.

The chain links TRBV30 to TRBJ1-6; D is unresolved. V dropped 3 bases and J dropped 9 bases, with 9 bases sitting between them. This CDR3 is 12 amino acids long. Germline-derived CDR1 and CDR2 are GTSNPN and SVGIG (reference sequence). DNA for the CDR3: TGTGCCTGGAGCCCGCAGCGTTCACCCCTCCACTTT. Translated: CAWSPQRSPLHF.

The V and J genes are TRBV5-1 and TRBJ1-2; TRBD1 agrees at 7 bases. Germline assignment: CDR1 SGHRS and CDR2 YFSETQ. The V segment lost 4 bases and the J segment 5 bases; nucleotides outside the gene matches: 8. The CDR3 spans 14 residues. The CDR3 sequence: CASSIGQVVYGYTF. DNA for the CDR3: TGCGCCAGCAGCATCGGACAGGTTGTTTATGGCTACACCTTC.

The chain uses TRBV24-1 and TRBJ2-1; 7 nucleotides line up with TRBD2. This CDR3 region has 18 residues. V was clipped by 3 bases and J by 1 base; unmatched bases: 11. Germline V gene sequence: CDR1 KGHDR, CDR2 SFDVKD. The CDR3 DNA sequence: TGTGCCACCAGTGATCGGACGGGTGGCGGGGGTTCCTACAATGAGCAGTTCTTC. Amino acids: CATSDRTGGGGSYNEQFF.

The chain has TRBV28 and TRBJ1-5, with 7 bases matching TRBD1. There are 15 residues in the CDR3. Trimming at V came to 3 bases and at J to 5 bases, leaving 7 bases not matched to a gene. Germline CDR1 reads MDHEN; CDR2 reads SYDVKM. CDR3 region: CASSFPDRDYQPQHF. CDR3 nucleotide sequence: TGTGCCAGCAGTTTCCCCGACAGGGACTATCAGCCCCAGCATTTT.

Comment on this clone: The junction departs from germline at one end; a sequencing error may be responsible. The chain employs TRBV28 and TRBJ1-6, with D possibly TRBD1 on 6 matching bases. The CDR3 totals 18 residues. Per germline, CDR1 MDHEN and CDR2 SYDVKM. CDR3 protein: CASNLQGEVSTYNSPLHF. DNA of the CDR3: TGTGCCAGCAATTTACAGGGTGAAGTTAGTACATATAATTCACCCCTCCACTTT. The variable domain in full, completed from reference TRBV28 and TRBJ1-6, reads DVKVTQSSRYLVKRTGEKVFLECVQDMDHENMFWYRQDPGLGLRLIYFSYDVKMKEKGDIPEGYSVSREKKERFSLILESASTNQTSMYLCASNLQGEVSTYNSPLHFGNGTRLTVT.

The J gene is TRBJ2-7, the V gene TRBV6-1; maybe TRBD1 (5 bases). The CDR3 loop spans 14 amino acids. Trimming removed 2 bases from V and 2 bases from J, with 10 bases in between. Germline CDR1 MNHNS, CDR2 SASEGT. The CDR3 loop reads CASSELGAAYEQYF. DNA for the CDR3: TGTGCCAGCAGTGAATTAGGGGCTGCCTACGAGCAGTACTTC.

The genes are TRBV6-2 or TRBV6-3 and TRBJ1-5; D is possibly TRBD1 (5 bases). Trimming stripped 1 base from V and 5 bases from J, with 9 bases between. CDR1 and CDR2 (germline): MNHEY, SVGEGT. The CDR3 runs 14 residues. CDR3 nucleotide sequence: TGTGCCAGCAGTTACTTGGGGGGGGATCAGCCCCAGCATTTT. This encodes CASSYLGGDQPQHF.

This rearrangement joins TRBV5-1 to TRBJ1-6, with unresolved D. V dropped 0 bases and J dropped 7 bases, with 8 bases sitting between them. Germline V gives CDR1 SGHRS, CDR2 YFSETQ. This CDR3 comprises 14 residues. The CDR3: CASSLAYSNSPLHF. The CDR3 coding sequence is TGCGCCAGCAGCTTGGCCTACAGCAATTCACCCCTCCACTTT.

The genes are TRBV10-3 and TRBJ1-2, with 7 bases fitting TRBD1. The V gene's germline CDR1 is ENHRY and CDR2 SYGVKD. Trimming at V came to 2 bases and at J to 2 bases, leaving 5 bases not matched to a gene. The CDR3 is made up of 15 amino acids. CDR3 amino acids: CAISELGTENYGYTF. The CDR3 nucleotides read TGTGCCATCAGTGAGCTGGGGACAGAAAACTATGGCTACACCTTC.

The chain couples TRBV25-1 to TRBJ2-5; 7 bases line up with TRBD1. V shed 2 bases and J 9 bases; nucleotides not matched to a gene: 9. This CDR3 comprises 14 residues. The germline gives CDR1 MGHDK, CDR2 SYGVNS. The CDR3 DNA reads as TGTGCCAGCAGTGAAGCCGGGACAGTCCTTGCCCAGTACTTC. This translates into CASSEAGTVLAQYF.

DNA of the CDR3: TGTGCCAGCAGCCCACGAGCGGGAGGCCACCGGGGACACAATGAGCAGTTCTTC. Its translation: CASSPRAGGHRGHNEQFF. The chain is built from TRBV7-9 and TRBJ2-1, with 9 bases that match TRBD2. The CDR3 spans 18 residues. V shed 5 bases and J 5 bases; nucleotides not matched to a gene: 16. Germline lookup yields CDR1 SEHNR and CDR2 FQNEAQ (reference sequence).

This chain links TRBV5-1 with TRBJ2-7; D is possibly TRBD2 (5 bases). The ends were cut back, 4 bases at V and 3 bases at J, with 17 bases in the middle. This CDR3 is built from 15 residues. CDR1 is SGHRS, CDR2 YFSETQ, per germline. The CDR3 sequence is CASSRGPAGDYEQYF. The DNA for the CDR3 is TGCGCCAGCAGCCGCGGCCCTGCCGGGGACTACGAGCAGTACTTC.

V gene TRBV7-2 combines with J gene TRBJ1-1, with D possibly being TRBD1 (5 bases). CDR3 length: 14 residues. Trimming left V 4 bases short and J 3 bases short, with 12 bases between. Germline V gene lookup returns CDR1 SGHTA and CDR2 FQGNSA. The CDR3 loop reads CASSYPGAYTEAFF. The CDR3 DNA sequence: TGTGCCAGCAGCTACCCTGGGGCTTACACTGAAGCTTTCTTT.

The J gene is TRBJ2-5, the V gene TRBV7-9; 7 bases fit TRBD1. V was pared by 2 bases and J by 4 bases, with 7 bases of the junction left unmatched. The germline CDR1 and CDR2 sequences are SEHNR and FQNEAQ (reference sequence). The CDR3 totals 15 residues. The CDR3 coding sequence is TGTGCCAGCAGCTTACTCTCAAAGGGGGCAGAGACCCAGTACTTC. This gives the protein CASSLLSKGAETQYF.

The genes are TRBV7-3 and TRBJ2-4; 7 bases are a match to TRBD2. V was pared by 3 bases and J by 2 bases, with 1 base of the junction left unmatched. Germline V gene sequence: CDR1 SGHTA, CDR2 FQGTGA. The CDR3 loop spans 14 amino acids. This chain's CDR3 is CASSLGGSKNIQYF. In nucleotides, the CDR3 is TGTGCCAGCAGCTTGGGGGGGTCCAAAAACATTCAGTACTTC.

V and J are TRBV24-1 and TRBJ2-1, with 9 bases identical to TRBD1. Germline lookup yields CDR1 KGHDR and CDR2 SFDVKD. Losses at the gene ends were 6 bases for V and 8 bases for J; bases not matched to a gene: 7. The length of the CDR3 is 14 residues. The CDR3 DNA is TGTGCCACCAGTTCCGGGACAGGGTTTTATGAGCAGTTCTTC. Residues: CATSSGTGFYEQFF.

CDR3 amino acids: CASSSPTESNQPQHF. The CDR3 DNA follows: TGTGCCAGCAGTTCCCCGACAGAAAGCAATCAGCCCCAGCATTTT. The gene calls are TRBV6-6 and TRBJ1-5; D might be TRBD1 (5 bases). CDR3 size: 15 residues. Trimming took off 4 bases at V and 1 base at J, with 11 bases between the two ends. Germline CDR1 reads MNHNY; CDR2 reads SVGAGI (reference sequence).

The V gene is TRBV7-9, the J gene TRBJ1-1; D possibly corresponds to TRBD1 (6 bases). Per germline, CDR1 SEHNR and CDR2 FQNEAQ (reference sequence). This CDR3 region has 15 residues. The V end lost 5 bases, the J end lost 1 base, and 14 bases lay between the germline ends. The CDR3 DNA reads TGTGCCAGCAGCCCCCGACAGGACCCGAACACTGAAGCTTTCTTT. This encodes CASSPRQDPNTEAFF. The entire variable domain, with the rest obtained from reference TRBV7-9 and TRBJ1-1, is as follows: DTGVSQNPRHKITKRGQNVTFRCDPISEHNRLYWYRQTLGQGPEFLTYFQNEAQLEKSRLLSDRFSAERPKGSFSTLEIQRTEQGDSAMYLCASSPRQDPNTEAFFGQGTRLTVV.

The chain combines TRBV9 with TRBJ1-1; tentatively, D is TRBD1 (5 bases). Trimming pared 0 bases from V and 4 bases from J, leaving 13 bases between. Germline-derived CDR1 and CDR2 are SGDLS and YYNGEE. This CDR3 is built from 15 residues. In DNA form, the CDR3 reads TGTGCCAGCAGCGTAGGCCCAGGGAGGGCCACTGAAGCTTTCTTT. It specifies CASSVGPGRATEAFF.